What follows is one T cell receptor beta chain and its context. This clone was detected only once. Its antigen is not yet known. No base quality information exists; no much larger clone differs at one position. Other DNA sequences of this sample code for an identical CDR3. Receptor libraries were prepared by the immunoSEQ multiplex PCR assay. A mixture of 60 forward primers for TCR Vbeta segments and 13 reverse primers for TCR Jbeta segments was used in the multiplex PCR. The CDR3 region of rearranged TCR beta genes was amplified from genomic DNA by a multiplex PCR assay. Amplified TCR beta libraries were sequenced as 87-base-pair reads on the Illumina HiSeq System. As for how the authors treated the data: In a later analysis, tens of millions of unique TCR beta chains were counted across the approximately 640 repertoires, and some 10 million of these chains were shared by at least two donors. To remove PCR and sequencing errors, raw reads were error-corrected and collapsed into unique sequences using a nearest-neighbor algorithm that merged closely related sequences. Alignment of CDR3 sequences to IMGT reference sequences was used to assign V, D and J gene segments. For a sequence to be retained, at least a six-nucleotide match to both a V gene segment and a J gene segment was required. A rearrangement was called productive if the CDR3 had no stop codons and remained in frame with V and J, and every other rearrangement was called non-productive. Following IMGT convention, CDR3 was defined as the stretch from the second conserved V-encoded cysteine to the conserved J-encoded phenylalanine. In an earlier analysis of around 540 of the donors, sequences lacking an unambiguous match to a single V gene segment were excluded. An earlier analysis of several hundred of the donors classified V segments as functional when productive rearrangements were above 56.7% and as segregating when the standard deviation between donors was above 5%. A statistical classification framework was built for diagnosing cytomegalovirus status from the catalog of TCR beta chain sequences. A later analysis assigned V and J genes by comparing TCR nucleotide sequences with IMGT/GENE-DB human TR gene sequences. Using the TCRdist pipeline, a later analysis assigned CDR3 sequences along with most-parsimonious VDJ recombination scenarios. In a later analysis, each TCR beta chain was defined by its CDR3 amino acid sequence together with its V-gene family, and reads lacking a unique V-gene family were excluded. In a later analysis, around 600 highly shared, low-generation-probability nucleotide sequences were removed to address suspected cross-contamination and a sequencing artifact. A later analysis calculated a clonal expansion index for each public chain from normalized within-repertoire ranks of inferred template counts. In a later analysis, generation probabilities were computed with a VDJ recombination model fitted to out-of-frame rearrangements, and the resulting probabilities were checked against IGoR. In a later analysis, hypergeometric tests were used to score TCR-TCR, TCR-HLA and TCR-CMV co-occurrence, with a repertoire-size bias correction applied to TCR pairs. A later analysis estimated false discovery rates by permuting HLA or CMV assignments 20 times. In a later analysis, co-occurring TCRs were grouped using DBSCAN, with TCRdist sequence similarity added in when clustering inside HLA-allele-positive subsets. Co-occurrence clustering excluded repertoires with fewer than 30,000 or more than 120,000 public chains, plus five with anomalous nucleotide sharing. In TCRdb, the immuneACCESS table is reduced to in-frame sequences with V and J assigned. These tables do not hold every clone; where another copy was compared, an unresolved V gene accounts for under half, and the others remain unexplained. V and J calls and clone size follow that table, whereas D and trimming were derived from the DNA. The sample table records approximately 150,000 clones; 70% to 80% of these occur just once. About 1% of the sample comes from the top ten.

These data are taken from a study of cytomegalovirus exposure and HLA in healthy donors (dated by TCRdb to between 2016 and 2019). For context, the study as a whole: An earlier analysis of more than 550 of the donors reported 276 Gb of sequence data and 117 million unique TCR beta sequences obtained from about 179 million T cells. An early release that covered fewer than 800 HLA-typed donors contained 250 to 350 gigabases of sequencing data and 65 million to 100 million unique TCR sequences. The genetic ancestry cluster associated with self-reported Caucasian donors included over 80% of the approximately 430 genotyped donors. The aim of the study was to test whether cataloging public T cell receptors could identify signatures of past pathogen exposure. Using immunosequencing, the study profiled T cell repertoires from about 650 subjects and related those repertoires to cytomegalovirus serostatus. Along with the approximately 620-subject first cohort, a separate validation cohort of roughly 110 different subjects was used. To predict cytomegalovirus infection status, the study brought together high-throughput TCR immunosequencing, statistical association of individual TCRs with disease status, and machine learning. A later analysis re-examined previously published TCR beta repertoires from roughly 720 donors and added high-resolution HLA genotyping to investigate patterns of TCR occurrence. Rather than drawing on any new phenotypic data, the later analysis identified candidate immune exposures from TCR beta sequences and the way those sequences occurred across donors. An earlier analysis of nearly 600 of the donors applied high-throughput TCR beta sequencing to assess whether each TCR beta V gene segment acted as functional or pseudogenic. Donor age, sex, ethnicity and CMV serostatus were collected together with the repertoire data. A later genetic analysis used genome-wide SNP genotypes for about 60% of the roughly 670 donors, treating that subset as a discovery cohort. Every discovery cohort repertoire had been produced on one sequencing platform. HLA typing included class I and class II loci at four-digit resolution. The number of donors typed differed by locus, with about 629-630 for A, B, C, DRB1 and DQB1, around 520 for DQA1, 600 to 610 for DPA1, and around 460 for DPB1. Four or five DR-DQ haplotypes were treated as single units for association and clustering because of strong linkage in the cohort. Among about 410 genotyped donors of the cohort, an average of approximately 200,000 unique TCR beta nucleotide sequences was sequenced per donor, of which 15% to 20% were non-productive. General findings and caveats noted by the study authors: Because the 87-base-pair reads could not distinguish some IMGT-functional V segments, including TRBV6-2 and TRBV6-3, those segments were excluded. In a later analysis, several top co-occurrence clusters were reported to appear linked to parvovirus B19, influenza, CMV and Epstein-Barr virus. Correlated functional status among segregating V segments might reflect linkage disequilibrium, but an unknown experimental factor could not be ruled out. Over 15 rarely observed V segments, including chromosome 9 orphons, were excluded from the earlier analysis of a few hundred of the donors because counts were too low. When HLA alleles, especially DR and DQ, strongly co-occurred, TCR associations were difficult to assign to individual alleles. A later analysis found that HLA-associated TCR beta chains were more clonally expanded and had lower generation probabilities than equally common non-associated chains. Because HLA typing was unavailable for some donors at each locus, only the typed subset was used in association tests. A total of about 180 TCR beta chains were listed by the study as associated with cytomegalovirus. Only TCR beta chains were sequenced in this cohort, and the absence of alpha or paired-chain data limited detectable features. An earlier analysis of around 500 of the donors showed that most TCR beta V segments appeared in productive rearrangements either about 87% or about 30% of the time, which broadly matched IMGT annotations. The authors suggested that the approach could potentially be extended to other disease states and immunological phenotypes. A later analysis associated 16,951 TCR beta sequences with specific HLA alleles at a false discovery rate of 0.05. Most CMV-associated TCR beta chains appeared to be HLA-restricted in a later analysis, and the HLA associations seemed to be driven largely by CMV exposure. A further reported finding was that TCR beta sequences accurately predicted the HLA-A and HLA-B alleles for most subjects in the first cohort. Cytomegalovirus status was reported to be diagnosed by the classifier with high specificity and sensitivity in both the original and validation cohorts. Most TCR sequences were seen in very few donors, while some public TCRs were found in many individuals. A group of highly shared sequence variants was considered likely to be a technical artifact of the sequencing pipeline. Sequencing depth was assumed to be roughly uniform across donors in the presence/absence analyses, though that assumption may not hold. In a later analysis, TCR association rates were found to vary across HLA loci, with the most associated TCRs seen for DRB1 alleles and the fewest for HLA-C alleles. In vitro tests confirmed that a few of the cytomegalovirus-associated TCR beta chains recognize cytomegalovirus antigens. In a later genetic analysis, fewer N-insertions in productive TCRs were reported among donors in an Asian-associated ancestry cluster than the roughly 640-donor mean. CMV serostatus was the only immune exposure information available for the cohort. V-gene and J-gene trimming of TCR beta chains was associated with a missense DCLRE1C variant in a later genetic analysis, and the association was replicated in an independent cohort.

Its CDR3 holds 15 amino acids, cysteine through phenylalanine. Only CDR3 DNA remains: 45 bases, in frame from the first base. Germline trimming amounts to 4 bases on V and 1 base on J, with 5 as the count of junction bases outside the gene matches. CDR1 and CDR2 were assigned from the germline V gene as SGHRS and YFSETQ. In total, roughly 670 healthy bone marrow donors made up the cohort. All cohort members were sampled while nominally healthy, although unrecorded immune exposures were likely present. The donor was CMV seronegative and belonged to the group of over 300 seronegative cohort members. A peripheral blood sample was provided by each donor, and peripheral blood mononuclear cells were used for TCR beta sequencing. Genomic DNA extraction from the blood cell samples was performed with the Qiagen DNeasy Blood Extraction Kit.

The source of this sequence is a woman aged 40 to 50 in good health and CMV-seronegative. Sequenced: PBMCs. The chain uses TRBV5-1 and TRBJ2-5; 9 central bases correspond to TRBD1. The CDR3 amino acid sequence is: CASSTGQGTQETQYF. The nucleotide sequence reads TGCGCCAGCAGCACGGGACAGGGAACCCAAGAGACCCAGTACTTC.